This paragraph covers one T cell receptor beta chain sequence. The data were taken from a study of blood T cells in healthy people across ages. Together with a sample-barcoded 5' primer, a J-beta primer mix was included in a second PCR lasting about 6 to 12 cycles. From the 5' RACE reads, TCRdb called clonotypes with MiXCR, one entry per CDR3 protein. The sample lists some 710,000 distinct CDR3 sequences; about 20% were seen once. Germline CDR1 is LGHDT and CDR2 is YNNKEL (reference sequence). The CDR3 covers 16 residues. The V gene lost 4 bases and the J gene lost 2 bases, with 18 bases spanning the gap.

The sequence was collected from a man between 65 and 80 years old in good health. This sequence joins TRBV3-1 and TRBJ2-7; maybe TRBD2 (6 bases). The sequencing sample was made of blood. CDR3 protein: CASSPWGERVTYEQYF. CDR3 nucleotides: TGTGCCAGCAGCCCTTGGGGGGAACGGGTGACCTACGAGCAGTACTTC.